This entry describes one T cell receptor (beta chain). Its antigen remains unknown. Germline V gene sequence: CDR1 SEHNR, CDR2 FQNEAQ (reference sequence). V lost 5 bases to trimming and J lost 2 bases, with 10 bases between them. The CDR3 length is 14 residues. The sample comes from a study of shared clonotypes between healthy human individuals. Donors had no recently reported acute infections or vaccinations and were HIV-negative. Splitting the CD4+ cells yielded a CD45RA+ naive subset and a CD45RA-negative memory subset. Study findings and constraints: Sorted-subset sequencing, rarefaction showed, was incomplete despite large depth. Limited genetic and exposure-history diversity came from having few donors.

Assay used: immunoSEQ multiplex PCR; TCRdb lists only in-frame clones, some missing. The repertoire holds 2 million or so clones, roughly 96% seen once, with 0.1% to 0.15% in the top ten. Sequenced: naive CD4+ T cells sorted from blood. The subset here: CD45RA+ positively selected. This sequence was found in a man between 18 and 35 years old in good health. The genes are TRBV7-9 and TRBJ1-5, with unresolved D. CDR3 amino acids: CASSPRKGNQPQHF. CDR3 bases: TGTGCCAGCAGCCCCCGAAAGGGCAATCAGCCCCAGCATTTT.